The entry below describes one T cell receptor (beta chain). Its antigen is unknown. CD45RO negativity and positive selection for CCR7 defined naive CD8 cells, a population that excluded terminally differentiated effector memory CD45RA+ cells. The data were taken from a study of shared clonotypes between healthy human individuals. The overall study: The donor group consisted of two women and three men, aged 18 to 49. General study points: Clonotype sharing among donors was expected to depend on sequencing depth.

Genomic DNA of each subset was evenly split across several immunoSEQ plates. Each sorted subset replicate got 200 ng genomic DNA, 30,000 or so genomes. Some clones are missing from TCRdb's copy, which holds only in-frame ones; the method was immunoSEQ multiplex PCR. The sample consists of 1.5 million to 2.5 million clones, 85% to 95% of them appearing once. The ends were cut back, 7 bases at V and 7 bases at J, with 13 bases in the middle. The CDR3 has 12 residues. Germline V CDR1 and CDR2: SNHLY, FYNNEI. This receptor was identified in a man between 18 and 29 years old in good health. What was sequenced was naive CD8+ T cells sorted from blood. The chain combines TRBV2 with TRBJ1-1, with D hard to call. The CDR3: CASTLEGIEAFF. The CDR3 DNA follows: TGTGCCAGCACGCTTGAGGGAATTGAAGCTTTCTTT.